This T cell receptor (beta chain) emerged from a study of T cells after yellow fever vaccination. Study-wide results and limits: A weaker secondary response peaked on day 5, the primary on day 15. FACS-sorted repertoires could harbor abundant contaminating bulk-population clonotypes. Clonotypes found in both CD4 and CD8 compartments made up a small share.

The CDR3 spans 17 residues. Germline CDR1 SQVTM, CDR2 ANQGSEA. The ends lost 0 bases at V and 7 bases at J; junction bases unmatched: 14. A universal primer site and UMIs were added as TCR cDNA was made by 5'RACE template switching. TCRdb processed the 5' RACE reads anew with MiXCR; each CDR3 protein has one entry. The sample carries more than 95,000 distinct CDR3 sequences, roughly 9% recorded once. Worth noting for this clonotype: Its target is unknown.

The sequences come from CD8+ T cells sorted from PBMCs, collected on the day of the yellow fever booster vaccination. This receptor was taken from a man younger than 30 who received the YFV17D yellow fever vaccine. The chain uses TRBV29-1 and TRBJ2-1; 8 nucleotides match TRBD2. The chain's CDR3 is CSVEDLVTGGFTNEQFF. The CDR3 DNA reads TGCAGCGTTGAAGATCTTGTAACGGGGGGGTTTACTAATGAGCAGTTCTTC.